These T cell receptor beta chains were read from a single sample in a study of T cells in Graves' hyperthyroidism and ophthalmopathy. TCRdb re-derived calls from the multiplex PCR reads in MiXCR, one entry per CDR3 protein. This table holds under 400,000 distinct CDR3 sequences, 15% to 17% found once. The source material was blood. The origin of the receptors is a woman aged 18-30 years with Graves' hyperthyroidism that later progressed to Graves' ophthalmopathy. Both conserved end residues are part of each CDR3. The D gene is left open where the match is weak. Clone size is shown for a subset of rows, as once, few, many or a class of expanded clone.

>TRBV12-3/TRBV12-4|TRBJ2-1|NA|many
CASSFRGTYNEQFF
TGTGCCAGCAGTTTTCGGGGGACCTACAATGAGCAGTTCTTC
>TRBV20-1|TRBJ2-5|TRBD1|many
CSAKAGTAEETQYF
TGCAGTGCAAAAGCCGGGACAGCGGAAGAGACCCAGTACTTC
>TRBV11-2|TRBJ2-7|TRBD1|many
CASSLERIGQGMNEQYF
TGTGCCAGCAGCTTAGAGAGAATTGGACAGGGGATGAACGAGCAGTACTTC
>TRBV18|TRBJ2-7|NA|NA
CASSQGSRREQYF
TGTGCCAGCTCACAGGGTTCCAGGCGCGAGCAGTACTTC
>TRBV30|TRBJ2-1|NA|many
CAWSGDLTSYNEQFF
TGTGCCTGGAGCGGGGACTTAACCTCCTACAATGAGCAGTTCTTC
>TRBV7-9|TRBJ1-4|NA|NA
CASSSEDGKLFF
TGTGCCAGCAGCTCAGAGGATGGAAAACTGTTTTTT
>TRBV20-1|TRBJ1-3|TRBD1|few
CSAARDSGNTIYF
TGCAGTGCTGCCCGGGACAGTGGAAACACCATATATTTT
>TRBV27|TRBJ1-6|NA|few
CASSLSPPPLHF
TGTGCCAGCAGTTTATCGCCGCCACCCCTCCACTTT
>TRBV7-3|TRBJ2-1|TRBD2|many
CASSSGLAGRDEQFF
TGTGCCAGCAGCTCGGGACTAGCGGGGAGGGATGAGCAGTTCTTC
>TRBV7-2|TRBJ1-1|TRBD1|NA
CASSNSGTGGVYTEAFF
TGTGCCAGCAGCAATTCCGGGACAGGGGGCGTATACACTGAAGCTTTCTTT
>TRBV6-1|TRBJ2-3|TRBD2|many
CASRSPGGDTQYF
TGTGCCAGCAGGTCCCCGGGAGGAGATACGCAGTATTTT
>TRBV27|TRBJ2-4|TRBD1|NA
CASSLRTGINIQYF
TGTGCCAGCAGTTTAAGGACAGGGATAAACATTCAGTACTTC
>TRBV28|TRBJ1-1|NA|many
CASVRPTEAFF
TGTGCCAGCGTCCGACCCACTGAAGCTTTCTTT
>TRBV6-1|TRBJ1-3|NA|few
CASSEWRGALENTIYF
TGTGCCAGCAGTGAATGGAGAGGGGCCCTGGAAAACACCATATATTTT
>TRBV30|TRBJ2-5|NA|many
CAWTVNQETQYF
TGTGCCTGGACAGTCAACCAAGAGACCCAGTACTTC
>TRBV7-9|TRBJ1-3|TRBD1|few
CASSPGQASGNTIYF
TGTGCCAGCAGTCCTGGACAGGCCTCTGGAAACACCATATATTTT
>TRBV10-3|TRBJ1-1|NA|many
CAISGGGRATEAFF
TGTGCCATCAGTGGTGGAGGGAGGGCCACTGAAGCTTTCTTT
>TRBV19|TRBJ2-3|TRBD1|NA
CASLIQGTDTQYF
TGTGCCAGCCTTATACAGGGGACAGATACGCAGTATTTT
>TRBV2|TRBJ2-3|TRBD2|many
CASVGWLAGVDTQYF
TGTGCCAGCGTTGGGTGGCTAGCGGGTGTGGATACGCAGTATTTT
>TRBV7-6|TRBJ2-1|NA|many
CASSLVDSSYNEQFF
TGTGCCAGCAGCTTGGTCGACAGCTCCTACAATGAGCAGTTCTTC
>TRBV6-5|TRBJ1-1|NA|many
CASSYSTESEAFF
TGTGCCAGCAGTTACTCGACAGAGAGTGAAGCTTTCTTT
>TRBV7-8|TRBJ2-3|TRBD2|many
CASSHSGSEVDTQYF
TGTGCCAGCAGCCATAGCGGGAGTGAGGTAGATACGCAGTATTTT
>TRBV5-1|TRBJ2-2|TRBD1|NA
CASSHRQGRSGELFF
TGCGCCAGCAGCCACAGACAGGGCAGGTCCGGGGAGCTGTTTTTT
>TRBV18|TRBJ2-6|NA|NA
CASSPVITGANVLTF
TGTGCCAGCTCACCCGTGATCACTGGGGCCAACGTCCTGACTTTC
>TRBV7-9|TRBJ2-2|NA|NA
CASSGEVATGELFF
TGTGCCAGCAGCGGGGAAGTGGCCACCGGGGAGCTGTTTTTT
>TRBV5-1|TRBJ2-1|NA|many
CASSLAPRNEQFF
TGCGCCAGCAGCTTGGCCCCTCGCAATGAGCAGTTCTTC
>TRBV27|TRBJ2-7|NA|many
CASSSVGESYEQYF
TGTGCCAGCAGCTCGGTGGGGGAGTCCTACGAGCAGTACTTC
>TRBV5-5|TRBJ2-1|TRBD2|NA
CASSFITSGSYNEQFF
TGTGCCAGCAGCTTCATTACTAGCGGGTCCTACAATGAGCAGTTCTTC
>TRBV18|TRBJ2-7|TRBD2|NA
CASSPPWSIAGEVEQYF
TGTGCCAGCTCACCACCTTGGAGCATAGCGGGGGAAGTGGAGCAGTACTTC
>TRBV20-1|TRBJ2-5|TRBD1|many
CSARGQSQETQYF
TGCAGTGCCCGGGGACAGTCCCAAGAGACCCAGTACTTC
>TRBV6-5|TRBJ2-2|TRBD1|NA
CASSPTPRQGAGELFF
TGTGCCAGCAGTCCTACTCCGAGACAGGGGGCCGGGGAGCTGTTTTTT
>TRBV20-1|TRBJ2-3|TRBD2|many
CSASASGRGPDTQYF
TGCAGTGCTAGTGCTAGCGGGAGAGGCCCAGATACGCAGTATTTT
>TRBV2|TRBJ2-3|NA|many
CASNSDQTDTQYF
TGTGCCAGCAATTCGGACCAGACAGATACGCAGTATTTT
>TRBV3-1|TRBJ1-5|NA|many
CASSPRPGSGQPQHF
TGTGCCAGCAGCCCCCGACCGGGTTCGGGTCAGCCCCAGCATTTT
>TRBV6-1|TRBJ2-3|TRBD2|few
CASTPGGLAGGADTQYF
TGTGCCAGCACTCCGGGGGGACTAGCGGGAGGGGCAGATACGCAGTATTTT
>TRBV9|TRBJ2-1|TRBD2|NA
CASSAGLGNEQFF
TGTGCCAGCAGCGCCGGACTAGGCAATGAGCAGTTCTTC
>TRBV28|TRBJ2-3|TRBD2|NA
CASRAGVTDTQYF
TGTGCCAGCAGAGCGGGGGTCACAGATACGCAGTATTTT
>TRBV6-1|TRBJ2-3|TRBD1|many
CASSRETGGVTDTQYF
TGTGCCAGCAGTAGAGAGACAGGGGGTGTCACAGATACGCAGTATTTT
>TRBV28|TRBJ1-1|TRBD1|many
CASSSARQGVLYTEAFF
TGTGCCAGCAGTTCAGCCCGACAGGGGGTCCTTTACACTGAAGCTTTCTTT
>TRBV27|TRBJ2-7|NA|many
CASSPTGLVYEQYF
TGTGCCAGCAGTCCAACGGGACTCGTCTACGAGCAGTACTTC
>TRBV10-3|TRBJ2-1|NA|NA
CAISDPGLRYEQFF
TGTGCCATCAGTGATCCGGGACTGAGATATGAGCAGTTCTTC
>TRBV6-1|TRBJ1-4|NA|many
CASSTPTQGREKLFF
TGTGCCAGCAGTACTCCTACACAGGGAAGGGAAAAACTGTTTTTT
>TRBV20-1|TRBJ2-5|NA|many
CSARDLQRGETQYF
TGCAGTGCTAGAGATCTCCAGCGTGGGGAGACCCAGTACTTC
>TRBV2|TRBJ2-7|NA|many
CASSEDDPGVPYEQYF
TGTGCCAGCAGTGAAGACGATCCCGGGGTACCCTACGAGCAGTACTTC